The 14 T cell receptor beta chains presented below share a single source sample, sequenced in a study of blood T cell repertoires in COVID-19. Profiled with immunoSEQ multiplex PCR; TCRdb holds only in-frame clones, not every one. This sample has hundreds of thousands of clones; 83% occur once, and the top ten carry roughly 1.3%. The sequencing sample was made of peripheral blood. The receptors originated from a woman in her 30s with COVID-19, enrolled during active disease.

J is TRBJ1-2 and V is TRBV19; D possibly corresponds to TRBD1 (6 bases). This CDR3 has 12 residues. V shed 11 bases and J shed 5 bases, with 15 bases lying between them. CDR1 LNHDA and CDR2 SQIVND come from the germline V gene (reference sequence). CDR3 region: CAAEQGRYGYTF. CDR3 bases: TGTGCCGCTGAACAGGGCCGGTATGGCTACACCTTC.

The rearrangement joins TRBV29-1 to TRBJ2-7, with D perhaps TRBD2 (6 bases). CDR3 size: 12 residues. Trimming stripped 1 base from V and 5 bases from J, with 9 bases between. Germline CDR1 is SQVTM and CDR2 is ANQGSEA. The CDR3 sequence: CSVEVAGNEQYF. In DNA, the CDR3 is TGCAGCGTTGAAGTCGCGGGGAACGAGCAGTACTTC.

Concerning this clone: This specimen includes other DNA sequences encoding the same CDR3. The rearrangement links TRBV19 to TRBJ1-2; 7 bases are shared with TRBD1. Germline V gene lookup returns CDR1 LNHDA and CDR2 SQIVND (reference sequence). The CDR3 totals 14 residues. After removal of 6 bases from V and 2 bases from J, the junction contained 6 bases not matched to a gene. In DNA, the CDR3 is TGTGCCAGTAGCCGATTGGGACAGAACTATGGCTACACCTTC. Translating gives CASSRLGQNYGYTF.

This clone has a handful of counts. The chain employs TRBV7-2 and TRBJ1-5, with 9 positions matching TRBD1. CDR3 length: 14 amino acids. Germline CDR1 SGHTA, CDR2 FQGNSA. Trimming cost V 1 base and J 6 bases; bases outside gene matches: 1. The DNA for the CDR3 is TGTGCCAGCAGCTTAGGACAGGGGGGTCAGCCCCAGCATTTT. Amino acid sequence: CASSLGQGGQPQHF.

The chain carries TRBV5-4 and TRBJ1-2; 7 positions agree with TRBD1. V dropped 0 bases and J dropped 0; count of bases not matched to a gene: 5. The V gene's germline CDR1 is SGHNT and CDR2 YYREEE (reference sequence). The CDR3 is 16 amino acids. CDR3 nucleotide sequence: TGTGCCAGCAGCTTGGGATCCAGGGGGGCTAACTATGGCTACACCTTC. This encodes CASSLGSRGANYGYTF.

This CDR3 reads CASSLLGVATDTQYF. The CDR3 coding sequence is TGTGCCAGCAGCTTGCTCGGGGTCGCCACAGATACGCAGTATTTT. J is TRBJ2-3 and V is TRBV5-6; D possibly corresponds to TRBD2 (5 bases). The CDR3 contains 15 residues. Germline CDR1 SGHDT, CDR2 YYEEEE. V gave up 1 base and J gave up 2 bases, with 11 bases separating them.

This chain uses TRBV27 with TRBJ2-7; 8 nucleotides agree with TRBD1. This CDR3 has 14 residues. Germline V gene sequence: CDR1 MNHEY, CDR2 SMNVEV (reference sequence). V gave up 3 bases and J gave up 2 bases; unmatched junction bases: 3. The CDR3 nucleotides read TGTGCCAGCAGTTTCTCAGGGGGCACCTACGAGCAGTACTTC. As protein: CASSFSGGTYEQYF.

This chain joins TRBV4-3 and TRBJ2-1; no clear D. Germline V gene lookup returns CDR1 LGHNA and CDR2 YSLEER. The CDR3 length is 15 residues. V was trimmed by 0 bases and J by 2 bases, leaving 8 bases between them. The CDR3 DNA is TGCGCCAGCAGCCAAGATCGGCTAGCCTACAATGAGCAGTTCTTC. Encoded protein: CASSQDRLAYNEQFF.

The gene calls are TRBV3-1 (or the pseudogene TRBV3-2) and TRBJ2-2; 8 bases agree with TRBD2. With V trimmed by 5 bases and J by 7 bases, 3 bases remained unmatched. The V gene's germline CDR1 is LGHDT and CDR2 YNNKEL (reference sequence). The CDR3 has 13 amino acids. The CDR3 reads CASSVSGDGELFF. The CDR3 coding sequence is TGTGCCAGCAGCGTTAGCGGGGACGGGGAGCTGTTTTTT.

The chain employs TRBV11-2 and TRBJ2-7; D might be TRBD2 (6 bases). The CDR3 loop spans 15 amino acids. V was shortened by 7 bases and J by 0 bases, with 16 bases between the two germline ends. CDR1 and CDR2 from the germline V gene are SGHAT and FQNNGV. The CDR3 DNA sequence: TGTGCCAGCACCTCGGTTGGGACTTTCTCCTACGAGCAGTACTTC. Translation gives CASTSVGTFSYEQYF. Using reference TRBV11-2 and TRBJ2-7 for the parts outside the CDR3, the full variable domain is EAGVAQSPRYKIIEKRQSVAFWCNPISGHATLYWYQQILGQGPKLLIQFQNNGVVDDSQLPKDRFSAERLKGVDSTLKIQPAKLEDSAVYLCASTSVGTFSYEQYFGPGTRLTVT.

This sequence joins TRBV29-1 and TRBJ1-1; TRBD1 is a possible D gene (6 bases). The V and J ends lost 7 bases and 1 base respectively, with 16 bases between them. Germline V CDR1 and CDR2: SQVTM, ANQGSEA. This CDR3 has 14 amino acids. The CDR3 reads CSALRGGENTEAFF. As DNA, the CDR3 is TGCAGCGCCCTGAGGGGGGGGGAGAACACTGAAGCTTTCTTT.

This clone was seen a few times. V and J are TRBV2 and TRBJ1-6; the D gene is possibly TRBD1 (6 bases). Germline CDR1 and CDR2: SNHLY and FYNNEI. Trimming pared 4 bases from V and 4 bases from J, leaving 8 bases between. This CDR3 is built from 14 residues. The CDR3 DNA sequence: TGTGCCAGCAGTGTCACAGGGTATAATTCACCCCTCCACTTT. Its protein is CASSVTGYNSPLHF.

The chain uses TRBV5-4 and TRBJ1-1; D might be TRBD1 (6 bases). Trimming cost V 2 bases and J 4 bases, with 12 bases left between them. Germline V gene data show CDR1 as SGHNT and CDR2 as YYREEE (reference sequence). The CDR3 consists of 14 residues. CDR3 DNA sequence: TGTGCCAGCAGCTTCCCGGGGGGCTTCACTGAAGCTTTCTTT. Residues: CASSFPGGFTEAFF.

The J gene is TRBJ2-2, the V gene TRBV6-5, with D hard to call. The germline V gene encodes CDR1 MNHEY and CDR2 SVGAGI. Trimming removed 1 base from V and 6 bases from J, with 6 bases in between. This CDR3 is 13 amino acids long. The CDR3 region has the DNA TGTGCCAGCAGTTACTTGAGGTCCGGGGAGCTGTTTTTT. Translating gives CASSYLRSGELFF.